Below are 10 T cell receptor beta chains sequenced from a single sample in a study of CD8 T cells in ankylosing spondylitis. TCRdb called the 5' RACE reads again in MiXCR, with one record for every CDR3 protein. There are some 180,000 distinct CDR3 sequences in the sample; 15% to 20% occur only once, and roughly 4% lies in the top ten. The sequencing input was blood, either unsorted or a sorted T cell fraction (not recorded which). The source is a male donor under 30 with ankylosing spondylitis or in good health (not recorded which).

There are many counts of this clonotype. The rearrangement links TRBV12-3 or TRBV12-4 to TRBJ2-1; 9 bases match TRBD2. J was trimmed by 13 bases and V by 4 bases; bases with no gene match: 14. The CDR3 runs to 15 residues. The CDR3 here is CASSSGLASGGEQFF. CDR3 nucleotide sequence: TGTGCCAGCAGTTCCGGACTAGCGAGTGGGGGTGAACAGTTCTTC.

The chain is built from TRBV7-2 and TRBJ2-3, with D possibly being TRBD1 (5 bases). Germline V lookup: CDR1 SGHTA, CDR2 FQGNSA. The CDR3 sequence is 15 residues long. Trimming shortened V by 2 bases and J by 6 bases, and 15 bases separated the two germline ends. The CDR3 sequence: CASSLRPPGSDTQYF. The CDR3 DNA sequence: TGTGCCAGCAGCTTAAGACCTCCAGGGTCGGATACGCAGTATTTT.

This clonotype appeared once. The chain combines TRBV27 with TRBJ2-7; the D is unclear. This CDR3 has 13 residues. The germline gives CDR1 MNHEY, CDR2 SMNVEV (reference sequence). V lost 5 bases and J 7 bases, leaving 15 bases between the germline ends. DNA of the CDR3: TGTGCCAGCAGTCGAACTCCTACTGGTGAGCAGTACGTC. Translated: CASSRTPTGEQYV.

This clonotype was seen a single time. This rearrangement joins TRBV2 to TRBJ2-2; 10 bases are shared with TRBD2. The CDR3 contains 15 residues. The V gene end was trimmed by 6 bases and the J gene end by 4 bases; junction bases not matched to a gene: 5. Germline CDR1 is SNHLY and CDR2 is FYNNEI. The CDR3 DNA is TGTGCCAGCAGCCAACTAGCGGGGCTCACCGGGGAGCTGTTTTTT. Translating gives CASSQLAGLTGELFF.

This rearrangement joins TRBV7-2 to TRBJ2-1, with 7 nucleotides matching TRBD2. The CDR3 consists of 16 residues. Trimming removed 1 base from V and 8 bases from J; junction bases left unmatched: 11. The germline gives CDR1 SGHTA, CDR2 FQGNSA. CDR3: CASSLVGGTPQDEQFF. CDR3 coding DNA: TGTGCCAGCAGCTTAGTCGGGGGGACGCCCCAGGATGAGCAGTTCTTC.

This clonotype was detected ten times or more. The chain joins TRBV7-8 to TRBJ2-7; D perhaps matches TRBD1 (6 bases). This CDR3 spans 12 amino acids. Trimming removed 5 bases at V and 4 bases at J, with 9 bases between. The germline gives CDR1 SGHVS, CDR2 FQNEAQ. The DNA of the CDR3 is TGTGCCAGCAGCGAACAGGGATACGAGCAGTACTTC. Amino acid sequence: CASSEQGYEQYF.

This clonotype was recorded at least ten times. This chain joins TRBV6-6 and TRBJ1-5; 7 bases agree with TRBD1. CDR3 length: 14 residues. Trimming cost V 8 bases and J 4 bases; bases outside gene matches: 8. CDR1 is MNHNY and CDR2 is SVGAGI in the germline V gene (reference sequence). CDR3 nucleotide sequence: TGTGCCAGCCAGGGGGGGAGGGCTAATCAGCCCCAGCATTTT. Translating it yields CASQGGRANQPQHF.

CDR3 region: CSLGNEQFF. The CDR3, as DNA: TGCAGTCTAGGCAATGAGCAGTTCTTC. The chain links TRBV20-1 to TRBJ2-1; D not resolved. V was clipped by 8 bases and J by 6 bases, with 5 bases between them. The CDR3 runs to 9 residues. Germline V gene lookup returns CDR1 DFQATT and CDR2 SNEGSKA (reference sequence).

This clonotype was recorded a few times. V gene TRBV28 combines with J gene TRBJ2-3; a weak D match, TRBD2 (7 bases). V shed 10 bases and J shed 5 bases, with 19 bases lying between them. The CDR3 sequence is 14 residues long. Germline V lookup: CDR1 MDHEN, CDR2 SYDVKM. The CDR3 DNA is TGTGCCACCAGGGGAGGGCCGGGTGAAGATACGCAGTATTTT. Encoded protein: CATRGGPGEDTQYF.

This clonotype was observed at least ten times. This chain's CDR3 is CASSEGLAGSVNEQFF. CDR3 coding DNA: TGTGCCAGCAGCGAGGGACTAGCGGGAAGTGTCAATGAGCAGTTCTTC. V usage is TRBV7-8 and J usage is TRBJ2-1; 13 bases match TRBD2. The germline V gene encodes CDR1 SGHVS and CDR2 FQNEAQ. The CDR3 consists of 16 residues. After removal of 5 bases from V and 6 bases from J, the junction contained 7 bases not matched to a gene. Full variable domain (remainder filled in from reference TRBV7-8 and TRBJ2-1): GAGVSQSPRYKVAKRGQDVALRCDPISGHVSLFWYQQALGQGPEFLTYFQNEAQLDKSGLPSDRFFAERPEGSVSTLKIQRTQQEDSAVYLCASSEGLAGSVNEQFFGPGTRLTVL.